The entry that follows covers one TCR beta chain sequence. Only in-frame clones appear in the TCRdb table, and some are missing; sequencing was by immunoSEQ multiplex PCR. The data hold approximately 41,000 clones, with approximately 88% observed a single time. The sample belongs to a study of OX40 agonist ivuxolimab in advanced cancers. Deletions cut 4 bases from V and 4 bases from J, with 14 bases between. Germline CDR1 reads SGHNT; CDR2 reads YYREEE (reference sequence). This CDR3 comprises 15 residues. This receptor was obtained from an adult with an advanced solid tumor such as melanoma, head and neck, liver or kidney cancer. This chain links TRBV5-4 with TRBJ2-2; D possibly matches TRBD1 or TRBD2 (5 bases each). Sequences were derived from CD4+ or CD8+ T cells sorted from blood, sampled in a trial of the OX40 agonist ivuxolimab. The CDR3 loop is CASSPRGVSTGELFF. CDR3 DNA sequence: TGTGCCAGCAGCCCGAGGGGAGTAAGCACCGGGGAGCTGTTTTTT.